These T cell receptor beta chains were read from a single sample in a study of blood T cell repertoires in COVID-19. Profiled with immunoSEQ multiplex PCR; TCRdb holds only in-frame clones, not every one. The table shows roughly 240,000 clones, with approximately 86% occurring only once. Sequencing was done on a sample of peripheral blood. Every receptor here comes from a woman aged 60 to 75 who had recovered from COVID-19. The CDR3 runs from the conserved cysteine through the conserved F or W. Each record gives: clone size, D gene, J gene, V gene, CDR3 protein, CDR3 DNA. The D gene is left open where the match is weak. For some rows the clone size is stated as once, few or many, or as a class when expanded; others skip it.

once	TRBD2	TRBJ2-1	TRBV7-7	CASSFLPSGGVYNEQFF	TGTGCTAGCAGCTTCCTGCCTAGCGGGGGGGTGTACAATGAGCAGTTCTTC
.	TRBD1	TRBJ1-5	TRBV6-5	CASSYSRTGGLPQHF	TGTGCCAGCAGTTACTCCCGGACAGGGGGCCTTCCCCAGCATTTT
.	.	TRBJ1-4	TRBV4-3	CASSQSPATNEKLFF	TGCGCCAGCAGCCAATCCCCCGCAACTAATGAAAAACTGTTTTTT
few	TRBD2	TRBJ2-3	TRBV29-1	CSSRRGLGSDTQYF	TGCAGCTCCCGAAGGGGACTAGGGTCAGATACGCAGTATTTT
.	TRBD1	TRBJ2-3	TRBV19	CASSIRGQVGNTQYF	TGTGCCAGTAGTATTCGGGGACAGGTTGGGAATACGCAGTATTTT
few	TRBD2	TRBJ2-1	TRBV27	CASSLGRGGSYNEQFF	TGTGCCAGCAGTTTGGGTCGCGGGGGCTCCTACAATGAGCAGTTCTTC
once	TRBD1	TRBJ1-6	TRBV27	CASRLGGHRGDNSPLHF	TGTGCCAGCAGGCTAGGGGGCCATCGCGGGGATAATTCACCCCTCCACTTT
.	.	TRBJ2-7	TRBV7-8	CASSLAQSTYEQYF	TGTGCCAGCAGCTTAGCCCAGTCCACCTACGAGCAGTACTTC
.	TRBD1	TRBJ1-1	TRBV5-8	CASRRDRGGEAFF	TGTGCCAGCAGGCGGGACAGAGGGGGTGAGGCTTTCTTT
.	TRBD2	TRBJ2-2	TRBV7-3	CASSPRLAGGTGELFF	TGTGCCAGCAGCCCTCGACTAGCGGGGGGCACCGGGGAGCTGTTTTTT
once	TRBD2	TRBJ2-1	TRBV14	CASSQLAGGVNEQFF	TGTGCCAGCAGCCAACTAGCGGGGGGGGTCAATGAGCAGTTCTTC
.	TRBD1	TRBJ1-6	TRBV5-4	CASSPRTGRAPLHF	TGTGCCAGCAGCCCCCGGACAGGAAGGGCACCCCTCCACTTT
.	TRBD1	TRBJ2-2	TRBV7-3	CASRQQGWSGELFF	TGTGCCAGCAGGCAACAGGGGTGGTCCGGGGAGCTGTTTTTT
.	TRBD1	TRBJ2-7	TRBV19	CASSPGQAYEQYF	TGTGCCAGTAGCCCGGGACAGGCCTACGAGCAGTACTTC
.	.	TRBJ2-2	TRBV6-5	CASSYPVTGELFF	TGTGCCAGCAGTTACCCGGTCACCGGGGAGCTGTTTTTT
.	TRBD1	TRBJ2-3	TRBV19	CASSVPGQGAGDTQYF	TGTGCCAGTAGTGTCCCGGGACAGGGGGCGGGAGATACGCAGTATTTT
.	TRBD1	TRBJ2-7	TRBV7-2	CASSPDRGPTYEQYF	TGTGCCAGCAGCCCCGACAGGGGGCCCACCTACGAGCAGTACTTC
.	TRBD1	TRBJ2-5	TRBV6-5	CASSTDRGRETQYF	TGTGCCAGCAGTACGGACAGGGGGCGTGAGACCCAGTACTTC
.	TRBD1	TRBJ1-5	TRBV5-6	CASSFRDRGDNQPQHF	TGTGCCAGCAGCTTTCGGGACAGGGGGGACAATCAGCCCCAGCATTTT
.	.	TRBJ1-5	TRBV6-1	CASSDREPQHF	TGTGCCAGCAGTGACCGGGAGCCCCAGCATTTT
once	TRBD1	TRBJ2-2	TRBV7-3	CASRSTGTGELFF	TGTGCCAGCAGGTCGACAGGGACCGGGGAGCTGTTTTTT
.	TRBD1	TRBJ2-7	TRBV28	CASSLWGQLPSYEQYF	TGTGCCAGCAGTTTATGGGGACAGCTCCCGTCCTACGAGCAGTACTTC
.	TRBD1	TRBJ1-2	TRBV28	CASRDPGTGVNYGYTF	TGTGCCAGCAGAGACCCCGGGACAGGAGTTAACTATGGCTACACCTTC
.	.	TRBJ1-2	TRBV29-1	CSVEGAGAADYGYTF	TGCAGCGTTGAAGGCGCGGGGGCCGCTGACTATGGCTACACCTTC
.	.	TRBJ2-3	TRBV9	CASSLMGHADTQYF	TGTGCCAGCAGCTTAATGGGCCATGCAGATACGCAGTATTTT
once	TRBD2	TRBJ2-6	TRBV5-1	CASSLAGRAVGSGANVLTF	TGCGCCAGCAGCTTGGCCGGGAGGGCGGTAGGCTCTGGGGCCAACGTCCTGACTTTC
.	.	TRBJ1-2	TRBV10-3	CAISDPGTTTYGYTF	TGTGCCATCAGTGACCCGGGGACTACAACTTATGGCTACACCTTC
.	TRBD1	TRBJ2-2	TRBV7-3	CASSPKTGATGELFF	TGTGCCAGCAGCCCGAAGACAGGGGCCACCGGGGAGCTGTTTTTT
.	.	TRBJ2-7	TRBV6-1	CASSEVGSDSYEQYF	TGTGCCAGCAGTGAAGTTGGTAGCGACTCCTACGAGCAGTACTTC
.	.	TRBJ1-1	TRBV5-4	CASSLARGLTEAFF	TGTGCCAGCAGCTTGGCTCGGGGTCTCACTGAAGCTTTCTTT
.	.	TRBJ2-7	TRBV5-1	CASSSLRGGSYEQYF	TGCGCCAGCAGCTCCCTGAGGGGGGGCTCCTACGAGCAGTACTTC
.	.	TRBJ2-3	TRBV7-2	CASSLTTLGLGTQYF	TGTGCCAGCAGCTTAACTACCCTCGGTCTTGGTACGCAGTATTTT
.	TRBD1	TRBJ2-2	TRBV2	CASSSDRGVTGELFF	TGTGCCAGCAGTTCCGACAGGGGGGTCACCGGGGAGCTGTTTTTT
.	.	TRBJ1-5	TRBV19	CASSLSRGDQPQHF	TGTGCCAGTAGTTTATCCCGCGGGGATCAGCCCCAGCATTTT
.	TRBD1	TRBJ2-2	TRBV3-1/TRBV3-2	CASSYRGRDGELFF	TGTGCCAGCAGCTACAGGGGGCGCGACGGGGAGCTGTTTTTT
.	TRBD1	TRBJ2-7	TRBV3-1/TRBV3-2	CASSQVMGQGAYEQYF	TGTGCCAGCAGCCAAGTGATGGGACAGGGGGCCTACGAGCAGTACTTC
once	TRBD2	TRBJ2-5	TRBV7-9	CASSLRGGYQETQYF	TGTGCCAGCAGTCTCCGGGGGGGGTACCAAGAGACCCAGTACTTC
.	TRBD1	TRBJ1-6	TRBV27	CASRRTRGQGVVSPLHF	TGTGCCAGCAGACGTACCCGGGGACAGGGGGTAGTTTCACCCCTCCACTTT
.	.	TRBJ2-1	TRBV9	CASSVERGRYNEQFF	TGTGCCAGCAGCGTAGAAAGGGGTCGGTACAATGAGCAGTTCTTC
.	TRBD1	TRBJ1-5	TRBV5-6	CASSLGRGLASNQPQHF	TGTGCCAGCAGCTTGGGCAGGGGGCTGGCTAGCAATCAGCCCCAGCATTTT
few	TRBD2	TRBJ2-2	TRBV5-1	CASSEGLAVGYTGELFF	TGCGCCAGCAGCGAGGGACTAGCGGTCGGGTACACCGGGGAGCTGTTTTTT
.	.	TRBJ1-2	TRBV15	CATSRGKQGNYGYTF	TGTGCCACCAGCAGAGGAAAACAGGGAAACTATGGCTACACCTTC
.	.	TRBJ2-6	TRBV5-1	CASSYAGTGANVLTF	TGCGCCAGCAGCTATGCAGGGACTGGGGCCAACGTCCTGACTTTC
.	TRBD1	TRBJ1-3	TRBV9	CASSVAGQGVSGNTIYF	TGTGCCAGCAGCGTAGCAGGACAGGGGGTCTCTGGAAACACCATATATTTT
.	.	TRBJ2-7	TRBV20-1	CSASPGGTDEQYF	TGCAGTGCTAGTCCCGGGGGAACGGACGAGCAGTACTTC
.	.	TRBJ2-1	TRBV7-3	CASSLTVPNEQFF	TGTGCCAGCAGCTTGACAGTGCCCAATGAGCAGTTCTTC
.	TRBD2	TRBJ2-7	TRBV7-3	CASSLLAGASEQYF	TGTGCCAGCAGCTTACTAGCGGGGGCCAGCGAGCAGTACTTC
.	.	TRBJ1-5	TRBV5-6	CASSFQGSQGPQHF	TGTGCCAGCAGTTTCCAGGGCTCCCAAGGGCCCCAGCATTTT
.	.	TRBJ1-5	TRBV27	CASTPGGSNQPQHF	TGTGCCAGCACCCCCGGGGGATCCAATCAGCCCCAGCATTTT